These T cell receptor beta chains were read from a single sample in a study of blood T cell repertoires in COVID-19. Libraries were prepared by immunoSEQ multiplex PCR; TCRdb keeps only in-frame clonotypes and omits some of them. The table includes some 180,000 clones, about 93% detected once. The specimen was peripheral blood. These receptors came from a middle-aged man with acute or convalescent COVID-19. Both conserved end residues are part of each CDR3. D genes are given only for firm matches. Size is omitted from some rows. Given values are once, few, many or a class for expanded clones.

>TRBV2|NA|NA|TRBJ1-3|14
TGTGCCAGCAGTGAGTCAGGGGCTGGAAACACCATATATTTT
CASSESGAGNTIYF
>TRBV19|NA|NA|TRBJ1-6|14
TGTGCCAGTAGTCGACCGGGAACGGGGTCACCCCTCCACTTT
CASSRPGTGSPLHF
>TRBV10-3|NA|NA|TRBJ1-4|15
TGTGCCATCAGTGCTGCGGGCGCAACTAATGAAAAACTGTTTTTT
CAISAAGATNEKLFF
>TRBV13|NA|NA|TRBJ2-3|13
TGTGCCAGCAGCGTGGCCCCCGAAGATACGCAGTATTTT
CASSVAPEDTQYF
>TRBV27|NA|NA|TRBJ2-7|17
TGTGCCAGCAGCCCTTCGGGGTATAGGGTAGCTTCCTACGAGCAGTACTTC
CASSPSGYRVASYEQYF
>TRBV27|NA|TRBD2|TRBJ2-7|14
TGTGCCAGCAGTTTAAAAGCGGGGGCCTACGAGCAGTACTTC
CASSLKAGAYEQYF
>TRBV6-5|once|TRBD2|TRBJ2-3|16
TGTGCCAGCAGTTCCGAAGGCGGGAGGGCCCTAGATACGCAGTATTTT
CASSSEGGRALDTQYF
>TRBV5-4|NA|NA|TRBJ1-2|14
TGTGCCAGCAGCCCAGGACAGCTTAACTATGGCTACACCTTC
CASSPGQLNYGYTF
>TRBV29-1|NA|TRBD1|TRBJ1-3|15
TGCAGCGTTCAACCCAGGGGGAACTCTGGAAACACCATATATTTT
CSVQPRGNSGNTIYF
>TRBV2|few|NA|TRBJ2-2|14
TGTGCCAGCAACGGCGGGACCGGGGCCGGGGAGCTGTTTTTT
CASNGGTGAGELFF
>TRBV27|NA|TRBD1|TRBJ1-1|16
TGTGCCAGCAGGCCGACTAATGAGGGGGCGAACACTGAAGCTTTCTTT
CASRPTNEGANTEAFF
>TRBV18|few|NA|TRBJ2-7|14
TGTGCCAGCTCACCACCGGGACTTTCCTACGAGCAGTACTTC
CASSPPGLSYEQYF
>TRBV27|NA|TRBD2|TRBJ2-2|18
TGTGCCAGCAGTGATTCACCTCTAGCGGGAGCGGTCACCGGGGAGCTGTTTTTT
CASSDSPLAGAVTGELFF
>TRBV3-1/TRBV3-2|NA|TRBD2|TRBJ2-5|16
TGTGCCAGCAGCCAAGTGCTAGCGGGAAGTGAGGAGACCCAGTACTTC
CASSQVLAGSEETQYF
>TRBV2|NA|TRBD1|TRBJ2-1|12
TGTGCCAGCAGCTTGGACAGGGACGAGCAGTTCTTC
CASSLDRDEQFF
>TRBV5-1|NA|NA|TRBJ1-2|14
TGCGCCAGCAGCCTTACCGGGGGGAACTATGGCTACACCTTC
CASSLTGGNYGYTF
>TRBV9|NA|TRBD2|TRBJ2-1|15
TGTGCCAGCAGCGTATCTCAGCGGGGGTTAGATGAGCAGTTCTTC
CASSVSQRGLDEQFF
>TRBV28|NA|NA|TRBJ2-3|12
TGTGCCAGCGGGCCCCTCGGAGATACGCAGTATTTT
CASGPLGDTQYF
>TRBV25-1|NA|NA|TRBJ1-1|11
TGTGCCAGCAAGGGGTACACTGAAGCTTTCTTT
CASKGYTEAFF
>TRBV11-2|NA|NA|TRBJ1-3|14
TGTGCCAGCAGCTCTCACATGGCTGGAAACACCATATATTTT
CASSSHMAGNTIYF
>TRBV19|NA|NA|TRBJ1-4|16
TGTGCCAGTAGTTCCGCCCTGTCCGGGACACGGGAAAAACTGTTTTTT
CASSSALSGTREKLFF
>TRBV14|NA|TRBD2|TRBJ2-7|13
TGTGCCAGCAGTTCAGGGAGGGCCTACGAGCAGTACTTC
CASSSGRAYEQYF
>TRBV11-1|NA|NA|TRBJ2-5|14
TGTGCCAGCAGCGTAGAGAATACGGACATCCCCAAGTACTTC
CASSVENTDIPKYF
>TRBV7-9|once|NA|TRBJ2-5|15
TGTGCCAGCAGCTTAGCGAGGACAGACCAAGAGACCCAGTACTTC
CASSLARTDQETQYF
>TRBV27|NA|TRBD2|TRBJ2-3|15
TGTGCCAGCAGTTTTAGCGGGGTAACCACAGATACGCAGTATTTT
CASSFSGVTTDTQYF
>TRBV7-2|NA|NA|TRBJ1-4|16
TGTGCCAGCAGCTTAGAGCCAGGTGGAGGGAATGAAAAACTGTTTTTT
CASSLEPGGGNEKLFF
>TRBV6-5|NA|NA|TRBJ1-2|16
TGTGCCAGCAGTTACCTCCAGGGCCCGATGGGAGGTGGCTACACCTTC
CASSYLQGPMGGGYTF
>TRBV5-1|once|TRBD1|TRBJ1-5|15
TGCGCCAGCAGCTTGGGGACAGGGGGTACTCAGCCCCAGCATTTT
CASSLGTGGTQPQHF
>TRBV4-1|NA|TRBD2|TRBJ2-1|16
TGCGCCAGCAGCCAAGATAATGTAGCGGGAGTTTATGAGCAGTTCTTC
CASSQDNVAGVYEQFF
>TRBV24-1|NA|NA|TRBJ2-3|14
TGTGCCACCAGTGATCTATCGGTCGGAGATACGCAGTATTTT
CATSDLSVGDTQYF
>TRBV18|NA|TRBD1|TRBJ2-7|12
TGTGCCAGCTCACCCGACAGGGATGTTCAGTACTTC
CASSPDRDVQYF
>TRBV9|NA|TRBD1|TRBJ2-1|16
TGTGCCAGCAGCACCACAGGGGGCGCGTCCTACAATGAGCAGTTCTTC
CASSTTGGASYNEQFF
>TRBV11-2|NA|TRBD1|TRBJ2-1|14
TGTGCCAGCAGCTTAGGGACAGGGGGCTTTGGGCAGTTCTTC
CASSLGTGGFGQFF
>TRBV19|once|NA|TRBJ1-3|16
TGTGCCAGTAGTAATCCTAGGGGAACCTCTGGAAACACCATATATTTT
CASSNPRGTSGNTIYF
>TRBV5-5|NA|NA|TRBJ2-1|15
TGTGCCAGCAGCTTGGAATCAGCGCCCTACAATGAGCAGTTCTTC
CASSLESAPYNEQFF
>TRBV19|NA|NA|TRBJ1-2|14
TGTGCCAGTAGGCATTCGACAGGCAACTATGGCTACACCTTC
CASRHSTGNYGYTF
>TRBV10-3|NA|TRBD2|TRBJ2-7|16
TGTGCCATCAGTGAGGGGCCAGCGGGAACCGCCTACGAGCAGTACTTC
CAISEGPAGTAYEQYF
>TRBV2|NA|NA|TRBJ1-1|14
TGTGCCAGCAGTTTGCAGGGGCTGAACACTGAAGCTTTCTTT
CASSLQGLNTEAFF
>TRBV18|NA|NA|TRBJ2-7|13
TGTGCCAGCTCACCACCCCAGGGGTACGAGCAGTACTTC
CASSPPQGYEQYF
>TRBV7-9|once|TRBD2|TRBJ2-1|16
TGTGCCAGCAGCTTCGTTCCTAGCGGCCTTGGGAGTGAGCAGTTCTTC
CASSFVPSGLGSEQFF
>TRBV18|NA|TRBD1|TRBJ2-3|16
TGTGCCAGCTCACTGCTTCAGGGGGAATACACAGATACGCAGTATTTT
CASSLLQGEYTDTQYF
>TRBV28|NA|TRBD2|TRBJ2-7|13
TGTGCCACCTCGCGGGAGAACCTGCTCGAGCAGTACTTC
CATSRENLLEQYF